What follows are 5 T cell receptor beta chains derived from one specimen sequenced in a study of radiotherapy plus CTLA-4 blockade in lung cancer. Method: immunoSEQ multiplex PCR; TCRdb's copy keeps in-frame clones and lacks some. The data contain roughly 97,000 clones, approximately 75% of them singletons. The sample was peripheral blood, taken from a patient treated with radiotherapy plus ipilimumab. These TCRs come from a human donor with non-small cell lung cancer who had a partial response to radiotherapy plus ipilimumab. Some clones in this sample may be carry-over from other donors' samples.

CDR3 protein: CASSLLGRKTEAFF. The CDR3 nucleotides read TGTGCCAGCAGTTTACTGGGGAGGAAGACTGAAGCTTTCTTT. This chain joins TRBV28 and TRBJ1-1; unclear D gene. Deletions cut 2 bases from V and 5 bases from J, with 12 bases between. CDR1 is MDHEN, CDR2 SYDVKM, per germline. The CDR3 length is 14 residues.

A word on this clone: One end of the junction is discordant with germline, which a read error may explain. The chain is built from TRBV6-5 and TRBJ2-1; maybe TRBD2 (5 bases). In germline, CDR1 is MNHEY, CDR2 SVGAGI. The CDR3 extends over 16 amino acids. For the CDR3, the DNA is TGTGCCAGCAGTTACGAACTAGGAGGTTCCTACGATGAGCAGTTCTTC. The encoded protein is CASSYELGGSYDEQFF.

This clone was detected only once. The chain joins TRBV5-3 to TRBJ1-1; tentative D call: TRBD1 (5 bases). TRBV5-3 is reported as an ORF; its role is uncertain. The CDR3 consists of 15 residues. Trimming stripped 0 bases from V and 3 bases from J, with 12 bases between. The DNA of the CDR3 is TGTGCCAGAAGCTTGGTCAGGGAGGAGGACACTGAAGCTTTCTTT. Protein sequence: CARSLVREEDTEAFF.

This clone was seen a few times. The rearrangement joins TRBV7-3 to TRBJ1-3; unclear D gene. The ends were cut back, 5 bases at V and 0 bases at J, with 17 bases in the middle. There are 17 residues in the CDR3. The germline CDR1 and CDR2 sequences are SGHTA and FQGTGA. The CDR3 region is CASSPPTRASSGNTIYF. The CDR3 DNA sequence: TGTGCCAGCAGCCCCCCGACGAGGGCGAGCTCTGGAAACACCATATATTTT.

The chain couples TRBV15 to TRBJ2-2; TRBD2 might be the D (5 bases). CDR1 is LNHNV and CDR2 is YYDKDF in the germline V gene (reference sequence). The CDR3 runs to 16 residues. V was shortened by 2 bases and J by 3 bases, with 13 bases between the two germline ends. As DNA, the CDR3 is TGTGCCACCAGCAGACCCGGGTGGGAGTACACCGGGGAGCTGTTTTTT. This encodes CATSRPGWEYTGELFF.